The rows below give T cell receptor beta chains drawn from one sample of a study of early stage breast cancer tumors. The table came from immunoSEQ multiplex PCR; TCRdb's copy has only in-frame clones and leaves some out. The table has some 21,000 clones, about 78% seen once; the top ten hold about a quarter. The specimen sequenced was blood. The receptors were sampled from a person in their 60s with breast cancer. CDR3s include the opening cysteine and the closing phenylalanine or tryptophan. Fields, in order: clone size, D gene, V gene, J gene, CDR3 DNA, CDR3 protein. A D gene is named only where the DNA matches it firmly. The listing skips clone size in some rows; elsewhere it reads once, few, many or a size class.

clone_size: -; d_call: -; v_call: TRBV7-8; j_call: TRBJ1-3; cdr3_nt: TGTGCCAGCAGCTTGATGTCCCTAGGCGGAAACACCATATATTTT; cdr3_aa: CASSLMSLGGNTIYF
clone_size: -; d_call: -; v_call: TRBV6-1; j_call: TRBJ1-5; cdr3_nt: TGTGCCAGCAGTGATTTTAGCAATCAGCCCCAGCATTTT; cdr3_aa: CASSDFSNQPQHF
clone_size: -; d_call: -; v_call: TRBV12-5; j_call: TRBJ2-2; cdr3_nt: TGTGCTAGTGGTTTGGTACCAGGGAACACCGGGGAGCTGTTTTTT; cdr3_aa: CASGLVPGNTGELFF
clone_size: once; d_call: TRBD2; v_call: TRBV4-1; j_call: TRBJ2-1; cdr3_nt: TGCGCCAGCAGCCAAGCGGACGGGAGGCGACACAATGAGCAGTTCTTC; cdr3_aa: CASSQADGRRHNEQFF
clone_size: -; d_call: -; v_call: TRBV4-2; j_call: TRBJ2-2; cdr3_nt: TGTGCCAGCAGCCACACAGGCCGGGACGGCGGTACCGGGGAGCTGTTTTTT; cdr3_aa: CASSHTGRDGGTGELFF
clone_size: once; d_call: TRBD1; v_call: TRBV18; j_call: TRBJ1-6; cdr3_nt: TGTGCCAGCTCACAGCCCTCGGACAGGGGGTTCGCCTATAATTCACCCCTCCACTTT; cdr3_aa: CASSQPSDRGFAYNSPLHF
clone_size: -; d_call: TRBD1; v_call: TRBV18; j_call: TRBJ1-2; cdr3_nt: TGTGCCAGCTCACGTACCGGGACAGTAAATAACTATGGCTACACCTTC; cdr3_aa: CASSRTGTVNNYGYTF
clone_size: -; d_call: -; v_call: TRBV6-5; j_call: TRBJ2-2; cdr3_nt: TGTGCCAGCAATCCCGGCAGCAACACCGGGGAGCTGTTTTTT; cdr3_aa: CASNPGSNTGELFF
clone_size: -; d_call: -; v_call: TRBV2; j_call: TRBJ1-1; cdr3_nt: TGTGCCAGCAGTCAGTCAGGTTTTGAAGCTTTCTTT; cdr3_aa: CASSQSGFEAFF
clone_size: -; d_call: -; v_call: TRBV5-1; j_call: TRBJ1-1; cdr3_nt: TGCGCCAGCAGCTTGAATGGGGCGCACACTGAAGCTTTCTTT; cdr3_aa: CASSLNGAHTEAFF
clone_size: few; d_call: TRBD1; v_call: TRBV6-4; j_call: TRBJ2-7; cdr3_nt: TGTGCCAGCAGTTGTGATACGCTCAGGGGGTGCTACGAGCAGTACTTC; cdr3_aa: CASSCDTLRGCYEQYF
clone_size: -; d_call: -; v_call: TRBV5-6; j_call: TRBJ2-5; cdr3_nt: TGTGCCAGCAGTAGAATCGTGGGCCCCCAAGAGACCCAGTACTTC; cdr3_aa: CASSRIVGPQETQYF
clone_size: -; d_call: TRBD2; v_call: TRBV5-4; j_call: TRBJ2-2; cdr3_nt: TGTGCCAGCAGCACGGGAGGTCAGGCTAACACCGGGGAGCTGTTTTTT; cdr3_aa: CASSTGGQANTGELFF
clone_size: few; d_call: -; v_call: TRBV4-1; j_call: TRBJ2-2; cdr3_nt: TGCGCCAGCAGCCAAGGTCGGGACACCGGGGAGCTGTTTTTT; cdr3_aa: CASSQGRDTGELFF
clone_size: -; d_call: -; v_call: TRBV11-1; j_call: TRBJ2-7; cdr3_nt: TGTGCCAGCAGCTTTTCGCAGCGGTCCTCCTACGAGCAGTACTTC; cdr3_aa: CASSFSQRSSYEQYF
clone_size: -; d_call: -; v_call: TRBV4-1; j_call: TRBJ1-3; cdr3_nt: TGCGCCAGCACCCAAGCGTCCCTTAAGGAACGGGTCTCTGGAAACACCATATATTTT; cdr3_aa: CASTQASLKERVSGNTIYF
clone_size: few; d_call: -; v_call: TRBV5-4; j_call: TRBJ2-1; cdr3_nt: TGTGCCAGCAGCTTTGCAGGGTACAATGAGCAGTTCTTC; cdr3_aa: CASSFAGYNEQFF
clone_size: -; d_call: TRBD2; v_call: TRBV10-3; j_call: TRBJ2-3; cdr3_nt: TGTGCCATCGGACCAAGCGGGGAGGGCACAGATACGCAGTATTTT; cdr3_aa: CAIGPSGEGTDTQYF
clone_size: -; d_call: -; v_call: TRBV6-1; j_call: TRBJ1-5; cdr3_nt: TGTGCCAGCAGTGGACAGGAGGCAACACCCCAGCATTTT; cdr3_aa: CASSGQEATPQHF
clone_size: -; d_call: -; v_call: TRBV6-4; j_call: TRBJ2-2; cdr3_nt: TGTGCCAGCAGCTCATCAGGGGAATTTTCGAACACCGGGGAGCTGTTTTTT; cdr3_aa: CASSSSGEFSNTGELFF
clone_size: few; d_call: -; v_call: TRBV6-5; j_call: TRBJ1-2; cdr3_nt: TGTGCCAGCAGTTACTCGAGTAGAGTTAACTATGGCTACACCTTC; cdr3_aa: CASSYSSRVNYGYTF
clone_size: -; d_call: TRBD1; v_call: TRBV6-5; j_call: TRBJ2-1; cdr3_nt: TGTGCCAGCAGAACCGGGACAGGGCTTCATGAGCAGTTCTTC; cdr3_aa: CASRTGTGLHEQFF
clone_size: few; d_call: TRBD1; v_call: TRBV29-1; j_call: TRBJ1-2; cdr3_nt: TGCAGCGTTGAATGGCAGGGGGTGGCTGGCTACACCTTC; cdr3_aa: CSVEWQGVAGYTF
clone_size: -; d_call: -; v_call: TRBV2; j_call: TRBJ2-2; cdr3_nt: TGTGCCAGCAATCTCGTCGGGGCCTACGGGGAGCTGTTTTTT; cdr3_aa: CASNLVGAYGELFF
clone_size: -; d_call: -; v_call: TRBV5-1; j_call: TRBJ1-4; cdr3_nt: TGCGCCAGCAGCTTGATGAATGCTGGTGAAAAACTGTTTTTT; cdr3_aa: CASSLMNAGEKLFF
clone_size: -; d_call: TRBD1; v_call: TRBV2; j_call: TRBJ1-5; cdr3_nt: TGTGCCAGTTCGGGACAGAATCAGCCCCAGCATTTT; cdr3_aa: CASSGQNQPQHF
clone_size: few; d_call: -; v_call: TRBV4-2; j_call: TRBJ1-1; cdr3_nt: TGTGCCAGCAGCCAAGATCGAGCTGTACTGAACACTGAAGCTTTCTTT; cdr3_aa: CASSQDRAVLNTEAFF
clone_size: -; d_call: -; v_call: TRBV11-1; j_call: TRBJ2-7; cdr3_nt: TGTGCCAGCAGCTTAACTAACAGGAACTCCTACGAGCAGTACTTC; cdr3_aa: CASSLTNRNSYEQYF
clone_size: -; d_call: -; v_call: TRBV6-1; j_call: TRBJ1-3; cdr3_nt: TGTGCCAGCAGCTTCGTGGCTGGGGACACCATATATTTT; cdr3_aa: CASSFVAGDTIYF
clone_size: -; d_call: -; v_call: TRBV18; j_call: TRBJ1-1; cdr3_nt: TGTGCCAGCTCACCACCAGGGAACACTGAAGCTTTCTTT; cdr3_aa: CASSPPGNTEAFF
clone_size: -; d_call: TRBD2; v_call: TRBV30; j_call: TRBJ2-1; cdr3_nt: TGTGCCTGGACTTTAGCGGGAGGGGGGCAGTTCTTC; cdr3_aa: CAWTLAGGGQFF
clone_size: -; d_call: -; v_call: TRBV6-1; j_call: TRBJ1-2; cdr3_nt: TGTGCCAGCAGGGCGACAGGCTATGGCTACACCTTC; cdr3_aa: CASRATGYGYTF
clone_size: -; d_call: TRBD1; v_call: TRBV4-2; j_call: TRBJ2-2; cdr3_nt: TGTGCCAGCAGCCTACTAGACAGGGGGTCCGGGGAGCTGTTTTTT; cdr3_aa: CASSLLDRGSGELFF
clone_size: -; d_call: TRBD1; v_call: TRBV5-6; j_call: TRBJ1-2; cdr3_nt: TGTGCCAGCAGCTTGATCACAGGGGCTAACTATGGCTACACCTTC; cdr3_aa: CASSLITGANYGYTF
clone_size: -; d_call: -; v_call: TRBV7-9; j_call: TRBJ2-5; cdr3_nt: TGTGCCAGCAGCTATGAGGCCCAAGAGACCCAGTACTTC; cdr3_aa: CASSYEAQETQYF
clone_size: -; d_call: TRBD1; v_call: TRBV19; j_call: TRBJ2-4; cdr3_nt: TGTGCCAGTAGTTCCCGAAGGGACAGGGCGACGATTCAGTACTTC; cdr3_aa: CASSSRRDRATIQYF
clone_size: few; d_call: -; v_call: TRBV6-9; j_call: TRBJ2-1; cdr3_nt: TGTGCCAGCAGCGATGAGCAGTTCTTC; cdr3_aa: CASSDEQFF
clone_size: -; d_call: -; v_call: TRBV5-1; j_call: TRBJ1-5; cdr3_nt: TGCGCCAGCAGTTCATTCCCGGATCAGCCCCAGCATTTT; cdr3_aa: CASSSFPDQPQHF
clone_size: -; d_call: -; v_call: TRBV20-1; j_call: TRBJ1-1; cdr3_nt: TGCAGTGCTAGAGATCCTCGTGAAGCTTTCTTT; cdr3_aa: CSARDPREAFF
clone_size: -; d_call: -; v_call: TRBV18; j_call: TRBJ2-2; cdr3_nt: TGTGCCAGCTCACCACTCGGCGGGGAGCTGTTTTTT; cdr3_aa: CASSPLGGELFF